This entry is about one TCR beta chain. Original processing notes: Amplifying reference gene primers gave estimates of nucleated cell counts. Produced via immunoSEQ multiplex PCR; TCRdb's table is partial and in-frame only. D and trimming were read from the DNA, whereas the V and J calls and clone size are those reported in that table. The table lists approximately 220,000 clones, around 80% of them singletons, with roughly 8.8% in the top ten. Between the trimmed V and J ends, which lost 5 bases and 2 bases, there was a span of 18 bases. This CDR3 comprises 16 residues. CDR1 is SGHVS and CDR2 is FQNEAQ in the germline V gene. These data originate in a study of blood T cell repertoires in COVID-19. Study in general: Acute and convalescent COVID-19 specimens originated in the United States, Italy and Spain. The cDNA or gDNA used as material had been derived from T cells, B-cell-depleted T cells, or PBMCs.

Sequencing input: peripheral blood. This TCR came from a woman between 50 and 59 years old with acute or convalescent COVID-19. The rearrangement uses TRBV7-8 and TRBJ2-5; a weak D match, TRBD1 (6 bases). The CDR3 sequence is CASSRRGRQTQETQYF. The CDR3 DNA sequence: TGTGCCAGCAGCCGTAGGGGGAGACAAACTCAAGAGACCCAGTACTTC.